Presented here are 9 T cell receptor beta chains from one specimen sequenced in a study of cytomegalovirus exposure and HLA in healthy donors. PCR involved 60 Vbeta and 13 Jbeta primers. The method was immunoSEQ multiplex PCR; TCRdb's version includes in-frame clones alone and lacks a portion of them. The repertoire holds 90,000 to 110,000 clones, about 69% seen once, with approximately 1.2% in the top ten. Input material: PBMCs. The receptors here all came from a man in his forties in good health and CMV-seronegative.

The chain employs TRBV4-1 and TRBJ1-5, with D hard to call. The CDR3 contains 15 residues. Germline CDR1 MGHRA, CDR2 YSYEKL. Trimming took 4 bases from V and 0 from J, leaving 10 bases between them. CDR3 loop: CASSLRGLSNQPQHF. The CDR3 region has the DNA TGCGCCAGCAGCCTCCGTGGGCTTAGCAATCAGCCCCAGCATTTT.

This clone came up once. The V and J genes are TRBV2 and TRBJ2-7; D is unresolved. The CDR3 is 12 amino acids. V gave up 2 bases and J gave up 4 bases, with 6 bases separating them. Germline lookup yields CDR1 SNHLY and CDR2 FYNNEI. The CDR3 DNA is TGTGCCAGCAGTGAACAGGAATACGAGCAGTACTTC. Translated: CASSEQEYEQYF.

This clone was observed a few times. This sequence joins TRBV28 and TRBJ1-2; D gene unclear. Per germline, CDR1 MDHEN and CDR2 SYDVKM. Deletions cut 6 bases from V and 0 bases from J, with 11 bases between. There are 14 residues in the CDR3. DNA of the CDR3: TGTGCCAGCAGCTTCGACATCTCTAACTATGGCTACACCTTC. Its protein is CASSFDISNYGYTF.

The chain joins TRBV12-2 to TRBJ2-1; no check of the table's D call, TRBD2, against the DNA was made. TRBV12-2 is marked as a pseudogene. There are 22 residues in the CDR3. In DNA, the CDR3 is TGTGCAAGTCGCTTAGTGGAGGCTGACAGGTCAAAAGTTCTCGGGGGGGCCAATGAGCAGTTCTTC. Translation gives CASRLVEADRSKVLGGANEQFF.

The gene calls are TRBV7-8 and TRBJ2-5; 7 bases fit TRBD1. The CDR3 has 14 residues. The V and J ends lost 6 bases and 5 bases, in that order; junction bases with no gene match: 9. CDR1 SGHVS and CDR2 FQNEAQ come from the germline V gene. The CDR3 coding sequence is TGTGCCAGCAGTCTGGGAAGGGGGCGTGAGACCCAGTACTTC. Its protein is CASSLGRGRETQYF.

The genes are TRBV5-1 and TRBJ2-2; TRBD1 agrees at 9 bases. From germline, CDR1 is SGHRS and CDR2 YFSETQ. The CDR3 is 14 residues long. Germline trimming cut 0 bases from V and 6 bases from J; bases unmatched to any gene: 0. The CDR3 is CASSLGTGAGELFF. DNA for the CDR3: TGCGCCAGCAGCTTGGGGACAGGGGCCGGGGAGCTGTTTTTT.

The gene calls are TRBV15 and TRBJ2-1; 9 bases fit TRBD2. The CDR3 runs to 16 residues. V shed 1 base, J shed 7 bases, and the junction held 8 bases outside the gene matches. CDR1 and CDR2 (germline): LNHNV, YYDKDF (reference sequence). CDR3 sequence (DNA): TGTGCCACCAGCAGAGCCAGGGCGGGGGGGCGGAATGAGCAGTTCTTC. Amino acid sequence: CATSRARAGGRNEQFF.

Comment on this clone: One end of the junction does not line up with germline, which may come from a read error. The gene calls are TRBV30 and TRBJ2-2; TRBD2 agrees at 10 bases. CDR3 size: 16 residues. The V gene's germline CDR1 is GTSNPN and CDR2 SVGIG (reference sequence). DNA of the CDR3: TGTGCCTGGAGCGTGCCGGGACTAGCGAAAACCGGGGAGCTGTTTTTT. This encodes CAWSVPGLAKTGELFF.

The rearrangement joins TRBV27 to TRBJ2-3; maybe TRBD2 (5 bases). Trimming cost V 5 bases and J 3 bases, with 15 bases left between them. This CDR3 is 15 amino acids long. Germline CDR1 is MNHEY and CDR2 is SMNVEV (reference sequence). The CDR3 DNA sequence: TGTGCCAGCAGTACCCAAACCAGGAGGACAGATACGCAGTATTTT. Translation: CASSTQTRRTDTQYF.